This entry is about one TCR beta chain. Splitting of CD4+ cells produced CD45RA+ naive and CD45RA-negative memory subsets. Germline V gene data show CDR1 as MNHEY and CDR2 as SVGAGI. The CDR3 totals 13 residues. Trimming pared 3 bases from V and 5 bases from J, leaving 5 bases between. Authors' processing steps: Filtering of immunoSEQ junctional sequences could not match full-length read filtering. Data came from immunoSEQ multiplex PCR; TCRdb stores just in-frame clones and leaves some out. The V and J calls and clone size are taken from that table; D and trimming were inferred from the DNA. The sample lists some 2,100,000 clones; roughly 95% were seen once. These data come from a study of shared clonotypes between healthy human individuals. Study context: Samples came from a couple of female and a few male donors aged 18 to 49.

The sequence was obtained from a man younger than 30 in good health. The chain couples TRBV6-5 to TRBJ1-6; no clear D. Source material: naive CD4+ T cells sorted from blood. Subset of the sample: CD45RA+ positively selected. CDR3 DNA: TGTGCCAGCAGTTATTTAAATAATTCACCCCTCCACTTT. Protein: CASSYLNNSPLHF.